The 29 T cell receptor beta chains below all came from one sample that was sequenced in a study of human T cells and chemical hapten exposure. TCRdb re-called the RACE reads with MiXCR, one entry per CDR3 protein. The sample records approximately 90,000 distinct CDR3 sequences, about 11% being singletons. Time point given: patch test 2, 6 weeks after DPC sensitization. Treatment given: therapeutic diphenylcyclopropenone sensitization with weekly scalp DPC. Sequencing was performed on whole blood, taken in connection with sensitization to the hapten diphenylcyclopropenone (DPC). The receptor set was obtained from a man aged 35 to 55 with alopecia areata. Some clones in this sample may be carry-over from other donors' samples.

This clonotype was counted at least ten times. The V and J genes are TRBV3-1 and TRBJ2-2, with unresolved D. Germline V gene sequence: CDR1 LGHDT, CDR2 YNNKEL (reference sequence). This CDR3 region has 15 residues. V was trimmed by 1 base and J by 2 bases, leaving 8 bases between them. CDR3: CASSQGGVNTGELFF. The CDR3 DNA sequence: TGTGCCAGCAGCCAAGGTGGCGTTAACACCGGGGAGCTGTTTTTT.

This clonotype has only a few counts. The CDR3 DNA follows: TGCAGTGCTAGAGGAGCCTTCTCACCAACTAATGAAAAACTGTTTTTT. The encoded protein is CSARGAFSPTNEKLFF. V is TRBV20-1 and J is TRBJ1-4; D gene ambiguous. V shed 1 base and J shed 0 bases, with 12 bases lying between them. This CDR3 is built from 16 residues. Germline V CDR1 and CDR2: DFQATT, SNEGSKA (reference sequence).

This clonotype was counted many times. The chain couples TRBV2 to TRBJ1-2; possible D gene TRBD1, 6 bases. Germline CDR1 is SNHLY and CDR2 is FYNNEI. This CDR3 has 13 amino acids. Trimming cost V 4 bases and J 2 bases, with 8 bases left between them. CDR3 coding DNA: TGTGCCAGCAGTGCTCAGGGGAACTATGGCTACACCTTC. This sequence encodes CASSAQGNYGYTF.

This clonotype was counted only a few times. This sequence joins TRBV29-1 and TRBJ1-1; perhaps TRBD1 as D (5 bases). Trimming cost V 5 bases and J 7 bases, with 17 bases left between them. Germline CDR1 is SQVTM and CDR2 is ANQGSEA. This CDR3 is 13 amino acids long. CDR3 in amino acids: CSVSAQGRGEAFF. CDR3 coding DNA: TGCAGCGTTTCTGCTCAGGGTCGCGGTGAAGCTTTCTTT.

The CDR3 is CSVFDTVNTEAFF. The DNA for the CDR3 is TGCAGCGTTTTCGACACCGTGAACACTGAAGCTTTCTTT. The J gene is TRBJ1-1, the V gene TRBV29-1; the D is unclear. V shed 5 bases and J shed 0 bases, with 10 bases lying between them. The CDR3 consists of 13 residues. Looked up from germline, CDR1 is SQVTM and CDR2 is ANQGSEA.

V and J are TRBV12-3 or TRBV12-4 and TRBJ1-4, with 11 nucleotides matching TRBD1. Unmatched junction bases numbered 7, after V lost 1 base and J lost 9 bases. The CDR3 length is 16 residues. The DNA for the CDR3 is TGTGCCAGCAGTTTAGGAGGACAGGGGGCGTTTCAAAAACTGTTTTTT. This translates into CASSLGGQGAFQKLFF.

This clonotype was counted between two and nine times. J is TRBJ2-5 and V is TRBV28; TRBD2 matches 7 bases. V gave up 0 bases and J gave up 3 bases; unmatched junction bases: 7. Per the germline V gene, CDR1 is MDHEN and CDR2 is SYDVKM. The CDR3 has 16 residues. The chain's CDR3 is CASSLWGLAAEETQYF. CDR3 DNA: TGTGCCAGCAGTTTATGGGGCCTAGCGGCCGAAGAGACCCAGTACTTC.

This clonotype has just a few counts. The chain uses TRBV6-2 or TRBV6-3 and TRBJ2-6; possible D gene TRBD1, 6 bases. The CDR3 totals 16 residues. Trimming shortened V by 2 bases and J by 2 bases, and 10 bases separated the two germline ends. CDR1 is MNHEY, CDR2 SVGEGT, per germline. In nucleotides, the CDR3 is TGTGCCAGCAGTTACGACAGGAGCCCTGGGGCCAACGTCCTGACTTTC. The encoded protein is CASSYDRSPGANVLTF.

The table lists this clonotype with a few counts. V is TRBV24-1 and J is TRBJ2-5, with D possibly matching TRBD1 (7 bases). Trimming pared 5 bases from V and 2 bases from J, leaving 17 bases between. The CDR3 sequence is 16 residues long. Germline V gene sequence: CDR1 KGHDR, CDR2 SFDVKD. The CDR3 here is CATSGHRGLAQETQYF. CDR3 bases: TGTGCCACCAGTGGTCACAGGGGACTTGCACAAGAGACCCAGTACTTC.

This clonotype was seen at least ten times. The chain employs TRBV9 and TRBJ1-2; D possibly corresponds to TRBD1 (6 bases). Trimming shortened V by 2 bases and J by 8 bases, and 19 bases separated the two germline ends. CDR3 length equals 15 residues. The germline V gene has CDR1 SGDLS and CDR2 YYNGEE. For the CDR3, the DNA is TGTGCCAGCAGCGTTACGACAGGTCCTCTATTGGGCTACACCTTC. It encodes CASSVTTGPLLGYTF.

This clonotype was recorded a few times. The chain couples TRBV20-1 to TRBJ2-1; 10 bases align to TRBD1. Looked up from germline, CDR1 is DFQATT and CDR2 is SNEGSKA (reference sequence). This CDR3 comprises 13 residues. Trimming removed 6 bases from V and 8 bases from J; junction bases left unmatched: 7. The CDR3 loop is CSAWTGGGYEQFF. In nucleotides, the CDR3 is TGCAGTGCATGGACAGGGGGGGGATATGAGCAGTTCTTC.

This clonotype was recorded a few times. The gene calls are TRBV19 and TRBJ2-1; 11 bases are shared with TRBD1. The CDR3 covers 15 residues. The germline CDR1 and CDR2 sequences are LNHDA and SQIVND (reference sequence). Trimming took 4 bases from V and 7 from J; bases not matched to a gene: 6. The CDR3 spells CASSTRTGGWNEQFF. The CDR3, as DNA: TGTGCCAGTAGTACCCGGACAGGGGGCTGGAATGAGCAGTTCTTC. Complete variable domain (other parts from reference TRBV19 and TRBJ2-1): DGGITQSPKYLFRKEGQNVTLSCEQNLNHDAMYWYRQDPGQGLRLIYYSQIVNDFQKGDIAEGYSVSREKKESFPLTVTSAQKNPTAFYLCASSTRTGGWNEQFFGPGTRLTVL.

This clonotype was seen only a few times. V gene TRBV12-3 or TRBV12-4 combines with J gene TRBJ2-7; no reliable D call. V lost 3 bases and J 3 bases, leaving 12 bases between the germline ends. The CDR3 is 14 residues long. The CDR3 coding sequence is TGTGCCAGCAGTTTTTCCGGATCTATCTACGAGCAGTACTTC. It specifies CASSFSGSIYEQYF.

This clonotype occurred many times. V gene TRBV7-8 combines with J gene TRBJ2-1; TRBD1 matches at 10 bases. V lost 2 bases and J lost 8; bases outside the gene matches: 9. CDR3 length: 16 amino acids. The germline gives CDR1 SGHVS, CDR2 FQNEAQ. CDR3 in DNA: TGTGCCAGCAGCTTATCGGGACAGGGGACTTCGGATGAGCAGTTCTTC. Residues: CASSLSGQGTSDEQFF.

CDR3 protein: CASSRYSENIQYF. The CDR3 nucleotides are TGTGCCAGCAGTCGTTATTCGGAAAACATTCAGTACTTC. The chain has TRBV6-2 or TRBV6-3 and TRBJ2-4; D gene uncertain. Trimming pared 5 bases from V and 5 bases from J, leaving 10 bases between. The CDR3 is made up of 13 amino acids. Per germline, CDR1 MNHEY and CDR2 SVGEGT.

CDR3 sequence (DNA): TGTGCCAGCGGTCTGGACTTCTACGAGCAGTACTTC. Translation: CASGLDFYEQYF. The chain links TRBV5-4 to TRBJ2-7; D may be TRBD2 (5 bases). Looked up from germline, CDR1 is SGHNT and CDR2 is YYREEE (reference sequence). V was trimmed by 7 bases and J by 3 bases, leaving 11 bases between them. The CDR3 totals 12 residues.

The gene calls are TRBV3-1 and TRBJ1-4, with TRBD1 identical over 8 bases. The V and J ends lost 4 bases and 6 bases, in that order; junction bases with no gene match: 4. Germline V gives CDR1 LGHDT, CDR2 YNNKEL (reference sequence). The CDR3 consists of 14 residues. CDR3 protein: CASSPGGGYEKLFF. CDR3 nucleotide sequence: TGTGCCAGCAGCCCAGGGGGCGGATATGAAAAACTGTTTTTT. Full variable domain (outside the CDR3, taken from reference TRBV3-1 and TRBJ1-4): DTAVSQTPKYLVTQMGNDKSIKCEQNLGHDTMYWYKQDSKKFLKIMFSYNNKELIINETVPNRFSPKSPDKAHLNLHINSLELGDSAVYFCASSPGGGYEKLFFGSGTQLSVL.

In this sample, this clonotype turned up many times. This chain links TRBV20-1 with TRBJ2-2; TRBD1 or TRBD2 may be the D gene (6 bases each). Trimming removed 4 bases from V and 5 bases from J, with 11 bases in between. The CDR3 extends over 13 amino acids. Looked up from germline, CDR1 is DFQATT and CDR2 is SNEGSKA (reference sequence). CDR3 DNA sequence: TGCAGTGCTAACCGGAGGGGGACCGGGGAGCTGTTTTTT. Protein sequence: CSANRRGTGELFF.

This clonotype was recorded a few times. This rearrangement joins TRBV5-1 to TRBJ2-5; D is unclear. Looked up from germline, CDR1 is SGHRS and CDR2 is YFSETQ. The V end was cut by 0 bases, the J end by 2 bases, with 8 bases between. This CDR3 region has 14 residues. The CDR3: CASSLGTTQETQYF. The CDR3 DNA follows: TGCGCCAGCAGCTTGGGAACTACTCAAGAGACCCAGTACTTC.

V gene TRBV7-9 combines with J gene TRBJ1-4; D not certain. V gave up 8 bases and J gave up 5 bases, with 21 bases separating them. The CDR3 consists of 16 residues. Germline V CDR1 and CDR2: SEHNR, FQNEAQ (reference sequence). CDR3 protein: CASRPPAGFTNEKLFF. The CDR3 nucleotides are TGTGCCAGCCGCCCCCCGGCGGGGTTCACCAATGAAAAACTGTTTTTT.

This clonotype was seen only a few times. The chain joins TRBV30 to TRBJ1-1; 8 bases map to TRBD1. Trimming removed 4 bases from V and 4 bases from J; junction bases left unmatched: 8. CDR1 is GTSNPN, CDR2 SVGIG, per germline (reference sequence). The CDR3 contains 14 residues. The CDR3 spells CAWKPTGDRTEAFF. In nucleotides, the CDR3 is TGTGCCTGGAAACCGACAGGGGATCGCACTGAAGCTTTCTTT.

This clonotype showed up just a few times. The chain combines TRBV30 with TRBJ2-3; D gene uncertain. Germline CDR1 is GTSNPN and CDR2 is SVGIG (reference sequence). The CDR3 runs to 16 residues. With 3 bases removed from V and 0 bases from J, the gap between germline ends came to 16 bases. The CDR3 loop is CAWSRFGLGSTDTQYF. In DNA form, the CDR3 reads TGTGCCTGGAGCAGGTTTGGTTTGGGAAGCACAGATACGCAGTATTTT. The full variable domain, rest sourced from reference TRBV30 and TRBJ2-3, is SQTIHQWPATLVQPVGSPLSLECTVEGTSNPNLYWYRQAAGRGLQLLFYSVGIGQISSEVPQNLSASRPQDRQFILSSKKLLLSDSGFYLCAWSRFGLGSTDTQYFGPGTRLTVL.

The chain combines TRBV6-5 with TRBJ1-6; 7 nucleotides match TRBD1. V gave up 0 bases and J gave up 7 bases; unmatched junction bases: 9. The CDR3 is made up of 17 amino acids. CDR1 is MNHEY and CDR2 is SVGAGI in the germline V gene. The CDR3 coding sequence is TGTGCCAGCAGTTACTCTCGAGGGGGCGTAGGAAATTCACCCCTCCACTTT. Translation: CASSYSRGGVGNSPLHF.

V gene TRBV19 combines with J gene TRBJ1-4; TRBD1 aligns across 9 bases. V lost 9 bases, J lost 4 bases, and 9 bases stayed unmatched. The CDR3 spans 15 residues. CDR1 is LNHDA, CDR2 SQIVND, per germline (reference sequence). CDR3 sequence (DNA): TGTGCCAGCACCCCCACAGGGGGCGATAATGAAAAACTGTTTTTT. Amino acids: CASTPTGGDNEKLFF.

This chain links TRBV5-1 with TRBJ2-5, with a possible D match to TRBD2 (6 bases). V lost 7 bases, J lost 5 bases, and 9 bases lay in between. This CDR3 is 11 amino acids long. Germline CDR1 SGHRS, CDR2 YFSETQ. The CDR3 region is CASLGLETQYF. As DNA, the CDR3 is TGCGCCAGCTTGGGACTGGAGACCCAGTACTTC.

The rearrangement uses TRBV28 and TRBJ2-3, with 10 bases identical to TRBD1. V lost 3 bases and J lost 2; bases outside the gene matches: 5. The CDR3 loop spans 16 amino acids. Germline-derived CDR1 and CDR2 are MDHEN and SYDVKM. CDR3 amino acids: CASSLGQGPSTDTQYF. The CDR3 bases are TGTGCCAGCAGTTTGGGACAGGGGCCTTCCACAGATACGCAGTATTTT.

This clonotype was seen repeatedly, ten times or more. The DNA for the CDR3 is TGTGCCAGCAGTCTTGACAGGGACCCACGCAATCAGCCCCAGCATTTT. This gives the protein CASSLDRDPRNQPQHF. This sequence joins TRBV28 and TRBJ1-5; 7 bases fit TRBD1. CDR3 length: 16 residues. In germline, CDR1 is MDHEN, CDR2 SYDVKM. The ends lost 5 bases at V and 2 bases at J; junction bases unmatched: 9.

This clonotype occurred many times. This chain links TRBV27 with TRBJ2-7; 13 bases fit TRBD2. V shed 4 bases and J 0 bases; nucleotides not matched to a gene: 9. This CDR3 comprises 18 residues. Germline CDR1 reads MNHEY; CDR2 reads SMNVEV (reference sequence). CDR3 protein: CASSCKPGLAGHSYEQYV. The CDR3 DNA sequence: TGTGCCAGCAGTTGTAAACCGGGACTAGCGGGACACTCCTACGAGCAGTACGTC.

V gene TRBV6-2 or TRBV6-3 combines with J gene TRBJ2-1, with D uncertain. The V end was cut by 5 bases, the J end by 3 bases, with 8 bases between. CDR1 and CDR2 (germline): MNHEY, SVGEGT. The CDR3 covers 13 residues. CDR3 in amino acids: CASSTPRYNEQFF. CDR3 bases: TGTGCCAGCAGTACCCCTCGCTACAATGAGCAGTTCTTC.